This T cell receptor beta chain stems from a study of CD8 T cells in ankylosing spondylitis. The sample holds many counts of this clonotype. TCRdb reprocessed the 5' RACE reads via MiXCR and lists one record per CDR3 protein. The sample shows about 7,000 distinct CDR3 sequences, approximately 3% of them seen only once. The CDR3 sequence is 15 residues long. Looked up from germline, CDR1 is SGDLS and CDR2 is YYNGEE. The V gene end was trimmed by 6 bases and the J gene end by 1 base; junction bases not matched to a gene: 2. The sequence derives from a female donor with ankylosing spondylitis or in good health (not recorded which). This chain links TRBV9 with TRBJ2-2; 11 bases match TRBD2. Specimen: blood, either unsorted or a sorted T cell fraction (not recorded which). CDR3 loop: CASTGLAGNTGELFF. DNA of the CDR3: TGTGCCAGCACCGGACTAGCGGGGAACACCGGGGAGCTGTTTTTT.